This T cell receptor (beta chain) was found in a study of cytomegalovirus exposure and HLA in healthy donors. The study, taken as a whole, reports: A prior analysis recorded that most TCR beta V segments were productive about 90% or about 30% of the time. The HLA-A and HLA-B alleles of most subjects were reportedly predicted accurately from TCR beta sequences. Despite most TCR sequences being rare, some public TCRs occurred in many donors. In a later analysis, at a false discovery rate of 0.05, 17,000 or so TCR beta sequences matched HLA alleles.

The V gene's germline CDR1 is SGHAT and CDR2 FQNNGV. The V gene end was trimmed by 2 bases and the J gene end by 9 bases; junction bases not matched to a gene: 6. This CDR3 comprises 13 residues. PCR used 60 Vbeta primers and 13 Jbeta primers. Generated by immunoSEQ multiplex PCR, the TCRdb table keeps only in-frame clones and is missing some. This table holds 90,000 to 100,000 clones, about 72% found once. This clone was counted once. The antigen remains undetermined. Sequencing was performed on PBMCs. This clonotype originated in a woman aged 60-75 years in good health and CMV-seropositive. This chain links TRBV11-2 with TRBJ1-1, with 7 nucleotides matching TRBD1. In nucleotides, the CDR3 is TGTGCCAGCAGCTTAACAGGGGACCGGAAAGCTTTCTTT. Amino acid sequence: CASSLTGDRKAFF.